The clone carrying this TCR beta chain was observed a single time. This table comes from immunoSEQ multiplex PCR, and its TCRdb copy is limited to in-frame clones, with some not included. The repertoire holds about 61,000 clones, around 90% seen once, with roughly 1.7% in the top ten. The data were taken from a study of T cell changes during pregnancy in multiple sclerosis. J gave up 0 bases and V 3 bases, and 7 bases lay outside the gene matches. Per the germline V gene, CDR1 is KGHSH and CDR2 is LQKENI. The CDR3 runs 16 residues. The receptor was isolated from a female donor with multiple sclerosis, enrolled in a pregnancy study. Sequencing used peripheral blood, obtained in the first trimester of pregnancy. V gene TRBV18 combines with J gene TRBJ1-2, with TRBD1 matching over 7 bases. The CDR3 DNA sequence: TGTGCCAGCTCACCGGCCGGGACAGACTCTAACTATGGCTACACCTTC. Protein sequence: CASSPAGTDSNYGYTF.